These 7 T cell receptor beta chains originate from one sample sequenced in a study of shared T cell receptors in the human thymus. Assay: immunoSEQ multiplex PCR; the TCRdb copy retains only in-frame clones and omits some. There are 450,000 to 650,000 clones in the sample; roughly 74% occur only once, and about 0.014% lies in the top ten. The same sample was also used in a study of human thymus T cells.

Sequencing was done on a sample of thymocytes. These receptors were obtained from a boy less than two years old with a congenital heart defect.

V is TRBV12-2 and J is TRBJ2-1; the table assigns TRBD2, which was not confirmed against the DNA. TRBV12-2 is tagged as a pseudogene. CDR3 length equals 15 residues. CDR3 sequence: CASRPRLCSYNEQFF. CDR3 DNA sequence: TGTGCAAGTCGCCCCCGACTGTGCTCCTACAATGAGCAGTTCTTC.

The chain is built from TRBV7-9 and TRBJ2-7; a possible D gene is TRBD1 (5 bases). Germline V lookup: CDR1 SEHNR, CDR2 FQNEAQ (reference sequence). Trimming left V 4 bases short and J 6 bases short, with 13 bases between. The CDR3 length is 13 residues. The CDR3 DNA reads TGTGCCAGCAGCTCCCGCGGAAGGGGCGAGCAGTACTTC. It yields the protein CASSSRGRGEQYF.

This chain links TRBV11-2 with TRBJ2-1; a possible D gene is TRBD2 (5 bases). The germline V gene has CDR1 SGHAT and CDR2 FQNNGV. The V end lost 5 bases, the J end lost 6 bases, and 11 bases lay between the germline ends. This CDR3 has 13 amino acids. In DNA form, the CDR3 reads TGTGCCAGCAGCCTAGGACTCTCCAATGAGCAGTTCTTC. Translating gives CASSLGLSNEQFF.

The genes are TRBV14 and TRBJ2-5; no reliable D call. The V end lost 1 base, the J end lost 6 bases, and 15 bases lay between the germline ends. Germline lookup yields CDR1 SGHDN and CDR2 FVKESK. CDR3 length equals 15 residues. The CDR3: CASSQGATPRQTQYF. CDR3 nucleotide sequence: TGTGCCAGCAGCCAAGGAGCAACTCCCCGCCAGACCCAGTACTTC.

The V gene is TRBV6-5, the J gene TRBJ2-1; a possible D gene is TRBD1 (6 bases). Trimming took off 0 bases at V and 6 bases at J, with 15 bases between the two ends. This CDR3 contains 16 residues. Germline loops: CDR1 MNHEY, CDR2 SVGAGI. This CDR3 is CASSYSWDIGLNEQFF. The CDR3 DNA reads as TGTGCCAGCAGTTACTCTTGGGACATTGGTCTCAATGAGCAGTTCTTC.

The V gene is TRBV4-2, the J gene TRBJ2-5; D remains ambiguous. Trimming took 2 bases from V and 2 from J, leaving 18 bases between them. Germline values: CDR1 LGHNA, CDR2 YNFKEQ. The CDR3 runs to 17 residues. CDR3 nucleotides: TGTGCCAGCAGCCAACATGCTCCTGCACAACGACAAGAGACCCAGTACTTC. It encodes CASSQHAPAQRQETQYF.

This chain links TRBV30 with TRBJ2-7; TRBD2 is a possible D gene (6 bases). Trimming removed 1 base at V and 0 bases at J, with 13 bases between. Germline V gene sequence: CDR1 GTSNPN, CDR2 SVGIG (reference sequence). CDR3 size: 15 residues. As DNA, the CDR3 is TGTGCCTGGAGTGGTCGCGGGGAAATCTCCTACGAGCAGTACTTC. Translated: CAWSGRGEISYEQYF.